In its sample, the clone carrying this TCR beta chain was seen many times. The sample belongs to a study of blood T cells in healthy people across ages. The ends were cut back, 4 bases at V and 5 bases at J, with 15 bases in the middle. Per germline, CDR1 SGDLS and CDR2 YYNGEE. The CDR3 is made up of 14 amino acids. A J-beta primer mix and a sample-barcoded 5' primer were used in a second PCR of about 7 to 12 cycles. TCRdb reprocessed the 5' RACE reads with MiXCR, giving one entry per CDR3 protein. This sample has 500,000 to 600,000 distinct CDR3 sequences, with 25% to 30% found just once. This sequence was found in a woman aged 70-85 years in good health. Sequencing input: blood. V is TRBV9 and J is TRBJ2-5; D is possibly TRBD1 (6 bases). CDR3 region: CASSPTGLRETQYF. The DNA of the CDR3 is TGTGCCAGCAGCCCTACAGGGCTGCGGGAGACCCAGTACTTC. Variable domain in full (rest from reference TRBV9 and TRBJ2-5): DSGVTQTPKHLITATGQRVTLRCSPRSGDLSVYWYQQSLDQGLQFLIQYYNGEERAKGNILERFSAQQFPDLHSELNLSSLELGDSALYFCASSPTGLRETQYFGPGTRLLVL.